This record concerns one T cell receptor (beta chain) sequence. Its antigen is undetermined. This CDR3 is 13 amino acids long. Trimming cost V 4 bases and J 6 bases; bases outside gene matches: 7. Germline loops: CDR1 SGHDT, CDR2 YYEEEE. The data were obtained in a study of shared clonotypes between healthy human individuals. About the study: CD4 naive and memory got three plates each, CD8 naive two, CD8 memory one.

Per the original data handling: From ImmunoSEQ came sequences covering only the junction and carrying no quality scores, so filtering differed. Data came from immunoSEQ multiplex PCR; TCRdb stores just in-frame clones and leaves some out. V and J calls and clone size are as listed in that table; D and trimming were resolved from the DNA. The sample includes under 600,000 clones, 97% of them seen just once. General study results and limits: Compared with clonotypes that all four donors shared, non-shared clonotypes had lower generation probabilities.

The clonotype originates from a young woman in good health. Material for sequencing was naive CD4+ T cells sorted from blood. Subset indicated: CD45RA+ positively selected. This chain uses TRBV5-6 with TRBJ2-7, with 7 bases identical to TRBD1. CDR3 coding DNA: TGTGCCAGCAGCACAACAGGGGCTGGCGAGCAGTACTTC. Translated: CASSTTGAGEQYF.